The present entry profiles one T cell receptor (beta chain) with its context. This clonotype was seen at least ten times. What antigen it recognizes has not been identified. There are no base qualities to consult, and no much larger clone falls within one base. Libraries were made using multiplex PCR. Sequenced on an Illumina HiSeq 4000. TCR beta libraries were built with iRepertoire HTBI primers and Arm-PCR amplification of CDR3 regions. Before sequencing, the PCR products went through gel purification. The authors' analysis ran thus. A total of 62 TRBV and under 15 TRBJ segments were identified across samples and were used for gene usage analysis of CDR3 amino acid clonotypes. Filtered high-quality paired reads were merged into contigs using COPE and FqMerger. BLAST was used to align contigs to IMGT TRBV, TRBD and TRBJ reference genes, and CDR3 was defined according to IMGT. Clonotypes above 0.1% frequency were classified as highly expanded clones. Shannon entropy served as the measure of repertoire diversity, while the Gini coefficient captured V-J evenness. A clonotype found in more than one individual was treated as public. The public reads were run again by TCRdb, first through fastp at Q25 and then through MiXCR, and only productive beta chains were kept. Rows are combined by CDR3 protein, so each entry shows the most common genes and DNA. Here the V and J calls rest on TCRdb's processing, not on the authors' analysis. The sample yields about 460,000 distinct CDR3 sequences; 13% to 15% were counted once. Of the sample, approximately 15% is held by the ten largest clones.

In light of the paper, this sample's time point label describes: newly diagnosed GD, antithyroid drugs for less than 3 months. For both TCR sequencing and RNA sequencing, RNA was extracted from PBMCs using TRIzol. The diagnosis of Graves' disease followed American Thyroid Association guidelines. Patients for the study were recruited at an endocrinology department in Xi'an, China. Each patient gave 7.5 to 10 milliliters of peripheral blood, collected in an EDTA anticoagulant tube. Ficoll Paque Plus density gradient separation was used to isolate PBMCs, and no further T cell sorting was performed. An Agilent 2100 Bioanalyzer and agarose gel were used to assess RNA quality, and a NanoDrop 2000 was used to measure RNA concentration. Looking up the germline V gene (reference sequence) yields CDR1 MNHEY and CDR2 SMNVEV. Unmatched junction bases come to 1, with V trimmed by 4 bases and J by 0 bases. Counted from cysteine to phenylalanine, this CDR3 has 14 amino acids. Only the CDR3 region is kept as DNA, spanning 42 bases read in frame from base 1.

The data derive from a study of regulatory T cells in long-lasting Graves disease (dated by TCRdb to the early 2020s). Looking at the study overall: Antithyroid drugs had been taken for less than 3 months by newly diagnosed Graves' disease patients. Persistent Graves' disease patients were compared with newly diagnosed Graves' disease patients by peripheral blood TCR sequencing and RNA sequencing. The study took place in China and was registered as a clinical trial. A total of roughly 33 samples were covered by TCR sequencing, comprising approximately 13 persistent and 20 or so newly diagnosed Graves' disease patients. What the work shows at the level of the full study, not this receptor alone: Compared with newly diagnosed patients, persistent Graves' disease patients had lower TCR Shannon entropy and fewer highly expanded clones, which suggests clonal expansion. Because the primary lesion, thyroid tissue, could not be accessed, the study looked at peripheral blood alone. Sequencing and analysis were restricted to the TCR beta chain. Patients with persistent disease shared more public clonotypes (roughly 2,900) than newly diagnosed patients did (approximately 990). TRBV28, TRBJ1-2 and TRBJ2-5 were preferentially used in persistent disease, while TRBV20-1 and TRBJ2-1 were favored in newly diagnosed disease. The small sample size was acknowledged by the authors as a limitation that may reduce accuracy.

These data were also filed under a second study, of T cells in Graves' hyperthyroidism and ophthalmopathy. The second study, in turn, reports: Graves' hyperthyroidism was defined as stable when no progression to ophthalmopathy occurred over 18 months of follow-up. Hyperthyroidism patients were newly diagnosed, with disease duration under 2 months, and aged 18 to 65 years. Any patient with an uncontrolled infection, another autoimmune disease, pregnancy or lactation was excluded. Diagnoses relied on clinical symptoms, serum thyroxine and TRAb, thyroid ultrasound and orbital computed tomography. For the first round of RT-PCR on the TCR CDR3, the HTBI primer set was used together with the Qiagen OneStep RT-PCR kit. Blood samples also contained most of the expanded thyroid clonotypes (frequency above 0.001), which suggests that blood repertoires may reflect thyroid immune responses. Ophthalmopathy was separated from stable hyperthyroidism by a 13 V-J signature model, with 85% to 90% sensitivity and about 81% specificity obtained in cross-validation and 80%/75% obtained in testing. In validation, the model predicted progression to ophthalmopathy a median of roughly 6.1 months before onset, with around 70% sensitivity and almost 75% specificity. TCR V-J signatures able to tell the groups apart were searched for in a discovery cohort of 100 patients, of whom around 43 had Graves' ophthalmopathy and under 65 had stable Graves' hyperthyroidism. Whether ophthalmopathy could be predicted prospectively was tested in an independent validation cohort made up of about 20 hyperthyroidism patients plus 17 patients who later progressed to ophthalmopathy. The 75 to 100 discovery patients were randomly divided into training and test sets at a 7:3 ratio. In about 6 Graves' hyperthyroidism patients, the study also compared T-cell repertoires from thyroid tissue with T-cell repertoires from blood. After blood sampling, hyperthyroidism patients were treated with methimazole at a starting dose of 30 mg daily, and ophthalmopathy patients were treated with high-dose intravenous methylprednisolone. Libraries were constructed in a second round of multiplex PCR, after which size selection and purification were performed. The libraries were sequenced on an Illumina HiSeq2000 using paired-end 100 bp reads. SOAPnuke was used to process the raw data, with reads discarded if the reads contained adapters or uncalled bases, had a mean Phred below 15, or lacked an exact constant-primer or identifier match. High-quality paired reads were merged with COPE v1.2.5, and unique nucleotide sequences were defined as clonotypes. MiTCR v1.1 was used to align the clonotypes against IMGT TRBV, TRBD and TRBJ reference segments. Analysis was restricted to V-J combinations with a frequency above 0.0001, which covered about 99% of repertoires. The TCS score was defined as F50 (clonal expansion) divided by E x V (chaos), with BLOSUM62-based TCRdist calculated between CDR3 peptides within each V-J. Welch's t-statistics and random forest reduced 500 to 650 V-J features to roughly 13, which were used in a naive Bayes classifier (R e1071). No statistical method was used to fix the sample size in advance, and group allocation was not hidden from the investigators. The paper reports TCR Vbeta CDR3 sequencing of over 130 peripheral blood samples: some 44 ophthalmopathy, fewer than 80 hyperthyroidism and 17 progressor patients.

Sequences were derived from peripheral blood mononuclear cells (PBMCs), sampled at new diagnosis, from a patient treated with antithyroid drugs. This clonotype was obtained from a woman aged 45-59 years with Graves disease. Donor details come from another sample of the same person, matched by shared clones. The V and J segments used are TRBV27 and TRBJ2-3; 7 of the junction bases match TRBD2. At the DNA level, the sequence is TGTGCCAGCAGTTCGCGGGAGAGCACAGATACGCAGTATTTT. Its product reads: CASSSRESTDTQYF.